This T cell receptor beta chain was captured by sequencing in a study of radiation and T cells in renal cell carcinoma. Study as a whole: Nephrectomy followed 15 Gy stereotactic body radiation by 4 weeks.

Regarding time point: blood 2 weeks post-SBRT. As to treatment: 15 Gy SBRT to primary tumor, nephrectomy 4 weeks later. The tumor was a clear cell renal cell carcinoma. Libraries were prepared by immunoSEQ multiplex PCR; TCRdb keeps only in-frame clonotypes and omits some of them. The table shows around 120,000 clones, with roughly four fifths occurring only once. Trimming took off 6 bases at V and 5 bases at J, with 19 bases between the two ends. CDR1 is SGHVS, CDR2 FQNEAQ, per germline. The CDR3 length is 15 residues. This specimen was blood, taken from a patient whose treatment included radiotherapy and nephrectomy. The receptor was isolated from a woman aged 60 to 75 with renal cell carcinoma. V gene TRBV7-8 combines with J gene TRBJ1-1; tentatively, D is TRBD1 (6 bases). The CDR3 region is CASSPVGGHTTEAFF. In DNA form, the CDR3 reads TGTGCCAGCAGTCCGGTCGGGGGGCATACGACTGAAGCTTTCTTT.